These 15 T cell receptor beta chains came from one sample sequenced in a study of Ad26.COV2.S vaccination and SARS-CoV-2 variants. Profiling relied on immunoSEQ multiplex PCR, and the TCRdb table lists in-frame clones only, not all of them. This sample has about 680,000 clones, with around 90% found just once. Described treatment: about 20 received Ad26.COV2.S at low or high dose, single or two shots; a few received placebo; per-sample allocation not given. Sampling was performed 63 days after the first vaccine or placebo injection. The sequencing used peripheral blood, collected in a trial of Ad26.COV2.S vaccine versus placebo. All receptors derive from a person aged 18-65 years who received the Ad26.COV2.S COVID-19 vaccine or a placebo.

This rearrangement joins TRBV15 to TRBJ1-5; D not resolved. This CDR3 region has 14 residues. The germline V gene has CDR1 LNHNV and CDR2 YYDKDF (reference sequence). Trimming took 1 base from V and 11 from J, leaving 15 bases between them. CDR3 bases: TGTGCCACCAGCAGAGTATCCAGCGGATGGGCCCAGCATTTT. This translates into CATSRVSSGWAQHF.

The chain recombines TRBV3-1 (or the pseudogene TRBV3-2) with TRBJ2-3; D is ambiguous. V gave up 0 bases and J gave up 5 bases, with 9 bases separating them. The CDR3 runs to 14 residues. Germline CDR1 is LGHDT and CDR2 is YNNKEL (reference sequence). The CDR3 DNA follows: TGTGCCAGCAGCCAAGATCTATCGGGAGATACGCAGTATTTT. Its translation is CASSQDLSGDTQYF.

This clone occurred a few times. V gene TRBV9 combines with J gene TRBJ2-2; TRBD2 is a possible D gene (5 bases). The CDR3 extends over 15 amino acids. V lost 0 bases, J lost 6 bases, and 12 bases lay in between. Germline V gene data show CDR1 as SGDLS and CDR2 as YYNGEE. CDR3 sequence (DNA): TGTGCCAGCAGCGTAGCCCAGCCGGGGTCCGGGGAGCTGTTTTTT. This gives the protein CASSVAQPGSGELFF. Full variable domain (remainder filled in from reference TRBV9 and TRBJ2-2): DSGVTQTPKHLITATGQRVTLRCSPRSGDLSVYWYQQSLDQGLQFLIQYYNGEERAKGNILERFSAQQFPDLHSELNLSSLELGDSALYFCASSVAQPGSGELFFGEGSRLTVL.

A single count supports this clone. Here the CDR3 reads CAWSWDIEPDTQYF. CDR3 nucleotides: TGTGCCTGGAGTTGGGACATCGAACCAGATACGCAGTATTTT. The V and J genes are TRBV30 and TRBJ2-3; TRBD1 is a possible D gene (6 bases). Germline V CDR1 and CDR2: GTSNPN, SVGIG (reference sequence). There are 14 residues in the CDR3. V was shortened by 2 bases and J by 4 bases, with 13 bases between the two germline ends.

This clone was counted a single time. The gene calls are TRBV7-2 and TRBJ1-5; D possibly corresponds to TRBD1 (5 bases). The CDR3 totals 15 residues. The germline CDR1 and CDR2 sequences are SGHTA and FQGNSA. Trimming cost V 5 bases and J 0 bases, with 11 bases left between them. The CDR3 DNA is TGTGCCAGCAGCCCCGGGACCTATAGCAATCAGCCCCAGCATTTT. Translation gives CASSPGTYSNQPQHF.

This clone was recorded a few times. The CDR3 DNA follows: TGTGCCAGTACTCCGGGACAGGGTCTAGCTGGCTACACCTTC. This codes for CASTPGQGLAGYTF. The V gene is TRBV19, the J gene TRBJ1-2, with 9 nucleotides matching TRBD1. V shed 7 bases and J 7 bases; nucleotides not matched to a gene: 10. Germline CDR1 is LNHDA and CDR2 is SQIVND (reference sequence). The CDR3 has 14 residues. The full variable domain, its missing parts supplied by reference TRBV19 and TRBJ1-2, is DGGITQSPKYLFRKEGQNVTLSCEQNLNHDAMYWYRQDPGQGLRLIYYSQIVNDFQKGDIAEGYSVSREKKESFPLTVTSAQKNPTAFYLCASTPGQGLAGYTFGSGTRLTVV.

This chain links TRBV3-1 (or the pseudogene TRBV3-2) with TRBJ2-3; 9 nucleotides align to TRBD2. V gave up 4 bases and J gave up 0 bases; unmatched junction bases: 11. CDR1 LGHDT and CDR2 YNNKEL come from the germline V gene (reference sequence). CDR3 size: 18 residues. The CDR3 loop is CASSPRGAGGTSTDTQYF. CDR3 bases: TGTGCCAGCAGCCCCAGGGGAGCGGGGGGTACTAGCACAGATACGCAGTATTTT.

The chain links TRBV2 to TRBJ2-1; no firm D call. The CDR3 contains 15 residues. V was trimmed by 1 base and J by 0 bases, leaving 7 bases between them. In germline, CDR1 is SNHLY, CDR2 FYNNEI. CDR3 nucleotide sequence: TGTGCCAGCAGTGAAGACGGAACCTCCTACAATGAGCAGTTCTTC. It encodes CASSEDGTSYNEQFF.

The chain combines TRBV7-2 with TRBJ1-2; the match to TRBD1 covers 7 bases. The CDR3 extends over 14 amino acids. The trim removed 7 bases at V and 4 bases at J, leaving 9 bases unmatched. The V gene's germline CDR1 is SGHTA and CDR2 FQGNSA. The CDR3 DNA is TGTGCCAGCATAGGACAGGCAGGCCCCTATGGCTACACCTTC. Its translation is CASIGQAGPYGYTF. The variable domain in full, completed from reference TRBV7-2 and TRBJ1-2, reads GAGVSQSPSNKVTEKGKDVELRCDPISGHTALYWYRQSLGQGLEFLIYFQGNSAPDKSGLPSDRFSAERTGGSVSTLTIQRTQQEDSAVYLCASIGQAGPYGYTFGSGTRLTVV.

This rearrangement joins TRBV6-5 to TRBJ2-2; D perhaps matches TRBD1 (5 bases). Trimming cost V 5 bases and J 3 bases, with 10 bases left between them. The germline gives CDR1 MNHEY, CDR2 SVGAGI. CDR3 length: 14 amino acids. The DNA of the CDR3 is TGTGCCAGCAGTCCCGACAGATACACCGGGGAGCTGTTTTTT. It yields the protein CASSPDRYTGELFF.

The chain employs TRBV20-1 and TRBJ2-3, with D tentatively TRBD2 (5 bases). Germline assignment: CDR1 DFQATT and CDR2 SNEGSKA (reference sequence). The CDR3 is 13 residues long. Deletions cut 3 bases from V and 6 bases from J, with 13 bases between. In nucleotides, the CDR3 is TGCAGTGCTAGTACTAGTTATAGGGATACGCAGTATTTT. As protein: CSASTSYRDTQYF.

V and J are TRBV29-1 and TRBJ2-3, with TRBD1 matching 10 bases. With V trimmed by 3 bases and J by 2 bases, 8 bases remained unmatched. The germline V gene has CDR1 SQVTM and CDR2 ANQGSEA. The CDR3 totals 16 residues. This chain's CDR3 is CSVDFGTGAFTDTQYF. The CDR3 DNA reads TGCAGCGTTGATTTTGGGACAGGGGCCTTCACAGATACGCAGTATTTT.

The chain employs TRBV7-2 and TRBJ1-5, with D perhaps TRBD1 (5 bases). The CDR3 sequence is 18 residues long. Deletions cut 0 bases from V and 0 bases from J, with 15 bases between. Germline assignment: CDR1 SGHTA and CDR2 FQGNSA. Here the CDR3 reads CASSLAPTVLNSNQPQHF. In DNA form, the CDR3 reads TGTGCCAGCAGCTTAGCTCCGACAGTTCTGAATAGCAATCAGCCCCAGCATTTT. Based on the CDR3 plus reference TRBV7-2 and TRBJ1-5, the full variable domain is GAGVSQSPSNKVTEKGKDVELRCDPISGHTALYWYRQSLGQGLEFLIYFQGNSAPDKSGLPSDRFSAERTGGSVSTLTIQRTQQEDSAVYLCASSLAPTVLNSNQPQHFGDGTRLSIL.

This chain links TRBV19 with TRBJ2-5, with 7 nucleotides matching TRBD1. V shed 1 base and J 5 bases; nucleotides not matched to a gene: 7. Germline loops: CDR1 LNHDA, CDR2 SQIVND (reference sequence). The CDR3 sequence is 15 residues long. CDR3 nucleotide sequence: TGTGCCAGTAGTATAGGGGGACAGTCGATTGAGACCCAGTACTTC. This sequence encodes CASSIGGQSIETQYF.

The V and J genes are TRBV10-2 and TRBJ2-3, with 7 bases aligning to TRBD2. This CDR3 has 16 residues. CDR1 is WSHSY and CDR2 is SAAADI in the germline V gene. V shed 0 bases, J shed 0 bases, and the junction held 3 bases outside the gene matches. This chain's CDR3 is CASSESSGASTDTQYF. CDR3 DNA: TGCGCCAGCAGTGAGTCCAGCGGGGCAAGCACAGATACGCAGTATTTT.